The 9 T cell receptor beta chains in this list originate from one sample, sequenced in a study of blood T cell repertoires in COVID-19. TCRdb's table, derived via immunoSEQ multiplex PCR, lists solely in-frame clones and lacks some. The sample has some 120,000 clones; around 76% are singletons. Sequenced input: peripheral blood. These receptors came from a man in his 60s with acute or convalescent COVID-19.

The genes are TRBV27 and TRBJ2-7; D is possibly TRBD1 (5 bases). Trimming pared 5 bases from V and 2 bases from J, leaving 10 bases between. The V gene's germline CDR1 is MNHEY and CDR2 SMNVEV (reference sequence). The CDR3 is 13 residues long. The CDR3 is CASSVQGPYEQYF. CDR3 in DNA: TGTGCCAGCAGTGTGCAGGGTCCCTACGAGCAGTACTTC.

The rearrangement uses TRBV5-1 and TRBJ1-1, with a weak D call TRBD1 (6 bases). Trimming cost V 0 bases and J 4 bases, with 13 bases left between them. This CDR3 is built from 15 residues. The germline CDR1 and CDR2 sequences are SGHRS and YFSETQ. In DNA form, the CDR3 reads TGCGCCAGCAGCTTGGTAGGACAGTCGGGCACTGAAGCTTTCTTT. The encoded protein is CASSLVGQSGTEAFF.

The chain uses TRBV9 and TRBJ2-3, with D unresolved. Germline V CDR1 and CDR2: SGDLS, YYNGEE. This CDR3 is 12 amino acids long. V lost 3 bases and J 2 bases, leaving 4 bases between the germline ends. The CDR3 here is CASSAFTDTQYF. CDR3 nucleotide sequence: TGTGCCAGCAGCGCTTTCACAGATACGCAGTATTTT.

In nucleotides, the CDR3 is TGTGCCAGCAGTCCGCGGGGGCAAGCTTTCTTT. Encoded protein: CASSPRGQAFF. The chain links TRBV6-2 or TRBV6-3 to TRBJ1-1; TRBD1 might be the D (6 bases). The CDR3 is 11 residues long. Germline CDR1 and CDR2: MNHEY and SVGEGT. Trimming removed 5 bases from V and 9 bases from J, with 10 bases in between.

The chain couples TRBV6-6 to TRBJ1-1; 9 bases match TRBD1. CDR3 size: 12 residues. V shed 10 bases, J shed 6 bases, and the junction held 6 bases outside the gene matches. The V gene's germline CDR1 is MNHNY and CDR2 SVGAGI (reference sequence). Written as DNA, the CDR3 is TGTGCCACCACGGGGACAGGGCCTGAAGCTTTCTTT. It specifies CATTGTGPEAFF.

This clone was seen once. This chain links TRBV7-8 with TRBJ1-1; 7 nucleotides align to TRBD1. Germline V CDR1 and CDR2: SGHVS, FQNEAQ. The V and J ends lost 4 bases and 1 base, in that order; junction bases with no gene match: 6. The length of the CDR3 is 15 residues. The CDR3 DNA is TGTGCCAGCAGCTCACACAGGGGTCGGAACACTGAAGCTTTCTTT. As protein: CASSSHRGRNTEAFF.

This clone has at least ten counts. The chain uses TRBV27 and TRBJ1-5; D gene unclear. Germline V CDR1 and CDR2: MNHEY, SMNVEV (reference sequence). The CDR3 has 15 amino acids. The V end was cut by 0 bases, the J end by 9 bases, with 15 bases between. CDR3 sequence reads: CASSLSGGVSWPQHF. The CDR3 DNA is TGTGCCAGCAGTTTATCGGGCGGGGTATCGTGGCCCCAGCATTTT.

This chain links TRBV7-8 with TRBJ2-7; maybe TRBD1 (5 bases). Between the trimmed V and J ends, which lost 5 bases and 2 bases, there was a span of 16 bases. The CDR3 is 15 amino acids. From germline, CDR1 is SGHVS and CDR2 FQNEAQ. The CDR3, as DNA: TGTGCCAGCAGCCCCCGGCAGGGTGACGCCTACGAGCAGTACTTC. It codes for CASSPRQGDAYEQYF.

Only a few counts were recorded for this clone. This CDR3 is also generated by other DNA sequences in the sample. The chain has TRBV14 and TRBJ1-2; TRBD1 matches 8 bases. The CDR3 sequence is 14 residues long. V lost 5 bases and J lost 5; bases outside the gene matches: 7. Germline V gene lookup returns CDR1 SGHDN and CDR2 FVKESK. The CDR3 DNA reads TGTGCCAGCAGCGAAGGGACAGGAGATTATGGCTACACCTTC. Amino acid sequence: CASSEGTGDYGYTF.